This T cell receptor (beta chain) is from a study of shared clonotypes between healthy human individuals. Once extracted for a subset, genomic DNA was divided evenly among several immunoSEQ plates. Libraries were prepared by immunoSEQ multiplex PCR; TCRdb keeps only in-frame clonotypes and omits some of them. The sample holds about 79,000 clones; roughly two thirds are singletons and the top ten take about 51%. The CDR3 extends over 18 amino acids. The V gene end was trimmed by 3 bases and the J gene end by 6 bases; junction bases not matched to a gene: 13. The germline CDR1 and CDR2 sequences are SGHRS and YFSETQ. Overall study results and limits: The genetic and exposure-history diversity represented was limited by few donors. Investigators collected only blood, and repertoires in tissues likely differ. Even with large depth, rarefaction showed that sorted-subset sequencing was incomplete.

Points on this clone: Its specificity is not known.

The gene calls are TRBV5-1 and TRBJ2-1, with 12 bases matching TRBD2. The source of this sequence is a man aged 25-45 years in good health. The specimen sequenced was memory CD8+ T cells sorted from blood. Regarding subset: CD45RO+ cells pooled with CCR7-negative TemRA cells. This chain's CDR3 is CASSSQTSGSAGGNEQFF. DNA of the CDR3: TGCGCCAGCAGCTCTCAGACTAGCGGGAGCGCGGGGGGCAATGAGCAGTTCTTC.